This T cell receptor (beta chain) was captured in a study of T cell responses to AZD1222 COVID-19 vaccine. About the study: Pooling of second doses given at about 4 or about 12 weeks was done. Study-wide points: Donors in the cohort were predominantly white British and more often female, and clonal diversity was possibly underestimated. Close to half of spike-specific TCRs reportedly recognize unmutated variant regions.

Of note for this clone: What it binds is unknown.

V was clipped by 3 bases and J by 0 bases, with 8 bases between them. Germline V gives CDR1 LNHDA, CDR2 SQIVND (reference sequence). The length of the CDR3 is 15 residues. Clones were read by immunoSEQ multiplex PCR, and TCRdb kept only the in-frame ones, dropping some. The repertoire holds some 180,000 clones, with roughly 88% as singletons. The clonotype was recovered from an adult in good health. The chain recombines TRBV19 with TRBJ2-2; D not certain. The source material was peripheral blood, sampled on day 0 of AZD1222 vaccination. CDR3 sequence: CASSIGNSNTGELFF. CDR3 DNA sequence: TGTGCCAGTAGTATTGGTAACTCGAACACCGGGGAGCTGTTTTTT.